This T cell receptor beta chain was found in a study of technical replicates of blood from a handful of donors. This clone was counted a single time. Compared with germline, one end of the junction differs, possibly owing to a read error. Some clones are missing from TCRdb's copy, which holds only in-frame ones; the method was immunoSEQ multiplex PCR. Here the sample spans 91,000 or so clones, 95% being singletons. CDR1 MNHEY and CDR2 SVGAGI come from the germline V gene. The CDR3 length is 14 residues. The source material was T cells isolated from PBMCs. This clonotype was obtained from a human donor in good health. The V gene is TRBV6-5, the J gene TRBJ1-2; 8 positions agree with TRBD1. The CDR3 spells CASRYSGGADGYTF. The CDR3, as DNA: TGTGCCAGCAGATACTCAGGGGGCGCGGATGGCTACACCTTC.